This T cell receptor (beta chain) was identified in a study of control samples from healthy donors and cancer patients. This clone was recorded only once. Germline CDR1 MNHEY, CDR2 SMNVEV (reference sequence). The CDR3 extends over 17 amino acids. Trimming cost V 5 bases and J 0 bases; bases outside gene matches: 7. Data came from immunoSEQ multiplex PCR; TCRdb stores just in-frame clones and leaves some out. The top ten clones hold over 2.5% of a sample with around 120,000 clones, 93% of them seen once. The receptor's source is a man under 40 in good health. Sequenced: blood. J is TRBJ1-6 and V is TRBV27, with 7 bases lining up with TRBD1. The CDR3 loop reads CASSPGGGGSYNSPLHF. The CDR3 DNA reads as TGTGCCAGCAGTCCAGGGGGAGGCGGCTCCTATAATTCACCCCTCCACTTT.